This TCR beta chain emerged from a study of blood T cell repertoires in COVID-19. Whole-study context: Nucleic acid was either cDNA or gDNA, and it came from T cells, B-cell-depleted T cells, or PBMCs.

Only in-frame clones appear in the TCRdb table, and some are missing; sequencing was by immunoSEQ multiplex PCR. Here the sample spans about 310,000 clones, 85% to 90% being singletons. Adults between roughly 18 and 100 years of age took part from 20 to 25 US areas. Germline CDR1 reads SGHNT; CDR2 reads YYREEE (reference sequence). The CDR3 is 15 residues long. Trimming pared 0 bases from V and 3 bases from J, leaving 10 bases between. This clone was seen more than once but under ten times. The J gene is TRBJ1-3, the V gene TRBV5-4, with D hard to call. This sequence was found in a woman aged 18-30 years with acute COVID-19. Sample: PBMCs or T cells enriched from blood (not recorded which). CDR3 protein: CASSLDSQSGNTIYF. The DNA for the CDR3 is TGTGCCAGCAGCTTGGACAGCCAGAGTGGAAACACCATATATTTT.